The rows below give T cell receptor beta chains drawn from one sample of a study of CXCR3-negative and CXCR3-positive naive CD8 T cells. TCRdb reprocessed the 5' RACE reads, with one entry per CDR3 protein and no DNA. The sample data list fewer than 140,000 distinct CDR3 sequences. Sample: naive CXCR3+ CD8+ T cells from blood. These TCRs come from a human donor in good health. Some clones in this sample may be carry-over from other donors' samples. CDR3s include the opening cysteine and the closing phenylalanine or tryptophan. The order of the fields is J gene, V gene, CDR3 protein.

J: TRBJ2-3; V: TRBV5-6; CDR3: CASSLGGTYSTDTQYF
J: TRBJ1-2; V: TRBV4-3; CDR3: CASSQDRQDLSYGYTF
J: TRBJ2-4; V: TRBV7-2; CDR3: CASSSWTGTAKNIQYF
J: TRBJ2-1; V: TRBV2; CDR3: CASSRGLMGLGVYNEQFF
J: TRBJ1-2; V: TRBV12-3/TRBV12-4; CDR3: CASRQVVGQPHSNYGYTF
J: TRBJ2-7; V: TRBV6-2/TRBV6-3; CDR3: CASSLFVTEQYF
J: TRBJ2-1; V: TRBV29-1; CDR3: CSGFGTSGSDEQFF
J: TRBJ2-1; V: TRBV29-1; CDR3: CSVLSGMVYNEQFF
J: TRBJ1-5; V: TRBV12-5; CDR3: CASGRGQGKEQPQHF
J: TRBJ2-7; V: TRBV5-1; CDR3: CASSSRGSNEQYF
J: TRBJ2-1; V: TRBV7-9; CDR3: CASSMGLENEQFF
J: TRBJ1-2; V: TRBV12-3/TRBV12-4; CDR3: CASSFPGGLYGYTF
J: TRBJ2-5; V: TRBV29-1; CDR3: CSVESLAGETQYF
J: TRBJ2-1; V: TRBV5-1; CDR3: CASTQRGGPEQFF
J: TRBJ2-3; V: TRBV12-3/TRBV12-4; CDR3: CASRRTSGGIDTQYF
J: TRBJ1-1; V: TRBV4-3; CDR3: CASSQDRAAMNTEAFF
J: TRBJ2-1; V: TRBV6-5; CDR3: CASSYNPTGEQFF
J: TRBJ2-7; V: TRBV7-9; CDR3: CASSLGRYEQYF
J: TRBJ1-1; V: TRBV5-6; CDR3: CASSLLDTDLRTEAFF
J: TRBJ1-1; V: TRBV7-9; CDR3: CASSPPGHLEAFF
J: TRBJ2-2; V: TRBV20-1; CDR3: CSAKKAGANTGELFF
J: TRBJ2-7; V: TRBV12-3/TRBV12-4; CDR3: CASGGGTEYEQYF
J: TRBJ1-2; V: TRBV5-1; CDR3: CASSLFAGEYYGYTF
J: TRBJ2-2; V: TRBV29-1; CDR3: CSVVRVTVELFF
J: TRBJ2-7; V: TRBV2; CDR3: CASSLTRGGNSYEQYF
J: TRBJ1-1; V: TRBV7-9; CDR3: CASSAWRTAEAFF